The 16 T cell receptor beta chains below were found in one sample sequenced in a study of blood T cell repertoires in COVID-19. Produced via immunoSEQ multiplex PCR; TCRdb's table is partial and in-frame only. The table includes 90,000 to 120,000 clones, around 88% detected once. The sample comprised peripheral blood. The receptors were gathered from a man over 45 with active or convalescent COVID-19.

The chain joins TRBV7-2 to TRBJ1-5; D gene ambiguous. Germline loops: CDR1 SGHTA, CDR2 FQGNSA. This CDR3 is built from 13 residues. V was shortened by 2 bases and J by 5 bases, with 7 bases between the two germline ends. CDR3 nucleotide sequence: TGTGCCAGCAGCTTATTTCCGTATCAGCCCCAGCATTTT. It specifies CASSLFPYQPQHF.

The chain has TRBV6-5 and TRBJ2-7; D is possibly TRBD2 (6 bases). This CDR3 region has 14 residues. The V end lost 0 bases, the J end lost 0 bases, and 6 bases lay between the germline ends. Germline assignment: CDR1 MNHEY and CDR2 SVGAGI. The chain's CDR3 is CASSYSGSSYEQYF. In DNA form, the CDR3 reads TGTGCCAGCAGTTACTCCGGGAGCTCCTACGAGCAGTACTTC.

This clone showed up just a few times. The junction departs from the called germline gene at one end, perhaps through a read error. The chain joins TRBV27 to TRBJ1-2; TRBD1 aligns across 7 bases. The V gene's germline CDR1 is MNHEY and CDR2 SMNVEV (reference sequence). This CDR3 comprises 14 residues. The CDR3 sequence is CASSSSTGAYDYTF. In DNA form, the CDR3 reads TGTGCCAGCAGTTCATCCACAGGGGCGTATGACTACACCTTC.

This clone was picked up one time. This rearrangement joins TRBV10-3 to TRBJ1-2; D remains ambiguous. Trimming shortened V by 4 bases and J by 3 bases, and 12 bases separated the two germline ends. The CDR3 is 14 residues long. Germline V gene lookup returns CDR1 ENHRY and CDR2 SYGVKD. Written as DNA, the CDR3 is TGTGCCATCAGTGGGCTTTCCCGGGACTATGGCTACACCTTC. This codes for CAISGLSRDYGYTF.

This clone was recorded once. The gene calls are TRBV5-1 and TRBJ2-5; 8 nucleotides align to TRBD2. The germline CDR1 and CDR2 sequences are SGHRS and YFSETQ. The CDR3 covers 15 residues. The V gene end was trimmed by 4 bases and the J gene end by 2 bases; junction bases not matched to a gene: 7. CDR3 protein: CASSHGAGEQETQYF. CDR3 DNA: TGCGCCAGCAGCCATGGAGCGGGAGAACAAGAGACCCAGTACTTC.

V usage is TRBV5-1 and J usage is TRBJ1-3, with D perhaps matching TRBD1 (5 bases). The CDR3 has 15 amino acids. V lost 4 bases and J lost 1, with 12 bases in between. In germline, CDR1 is SGHRS, CDR2 YFSETQ. The chain's CDR3 is CASSLNGASGNTIYF. CDR3 nucleotide sequence: TGCGCCAGCAGCCTCAATGGGGCATCTGGAAACACCATATATTTT.

The V call is TRBV11-2, the J call TRBJ2-5; possible D gene TRBD1, 5 bases. The CDR3 is 15 amino acids. CDR1 SGHAT and CDR2 FQNNGV come from the germline V gene. The ends were cut back, 0 bases at V and 3 bases at J, with 11 bases in the middle. CDR3 sequence (DNA): TGTGCCAGCAGCTTAGATCCCAGGGTCGAAGAGACCCAGTACTTC. Translating it yields CASSLDPRVEETQYF. Complete variable domain (other parts from reference TRBV11-2 and TRBJ2-5): EAGVAQSPRYKIIEKRQSVAFWCNPISGHATLYWYQQILGQGPKLLIQFQNNGVVDDSQLPKDRFSAERLKGVDSTLKIQPAKLEDSAVYLCASSLDPRVEETQYFGPGTRLLVL.

The chain uses TRBV24-1 and TRBJ1-5; 7 bases match TRBD1. Germline V gives CDR1 KGHDR, CDR2 SFDVKD. CDR3 length equals 14 residues. Trimming at V came to 7 bases and at J to 5 bases, leaving 7 bases not matched to a gene. The CDR3 sequence: CATSRDSLYQPQHF. The CDR3 DNA reads as TGTGCCACCAGCCGGGACAGCCTATATCAGCCCCAGCATTTT.

This chain uses TRBV19 with TRBJ2-1; 7 bases agree with TRBD1. V was clipped by 2 bases and J by 6 bases; unmatched bases: 7. This CDR3 comprises 15 residues. CDR1 and CDR2 (germline): LNHDA, SQIVND (reference sequence). CDR3 residues: CASSISGQSINEQFF. CDR3 coding DNA: TGTGCCAGTAGTATATCGGGACAGTCTATCAATGAGCAGTTCTTC.

This sequence joins TRBV7-2 and TRBJ1-2; D is uncertain. Germline values: CDR1 SGHTA, CDR2 FQGNSA. This CDR3 is built from 12 residues. Trimming left V 6 bases short and J 5 bases short, with 10 bases between. The CDR3 protein is CASRPVGYGYTF. DNA of the CDR3: TGTGCCAGCAGGCCCGTCGGGTATGGCTACACCTTC.

The rearrangement joins TRBV10-1 to TRBJ1-6, with 8 bases that match TRBD1. CDR1 WNHNN and CDR2 SYGVQD come from the germline V gene (reference sequence). Losses at the gene ends were 9 bases for V and 7 bases for J; bases not matched to a gene: 14. The CDR3 runs 16 residues. CDR3 sequence reads: CASYTHRGTENSPLHF. CDR3 DNA: TGCGCCAGTTATACTCACAGGGGGACGGAAAATTCACCCCTCCACTTT.

This sequence joins TRBV19 and TRBJ2-3; D gene uncertain. This CDR3 comprises 14 residues. Germline V gene sequence: CDR1 LNHDA, CDR2 SQIVND (reference sequence). The germline V and J ends were trimmed by 10 bases and 0 bases, with 14 bases remaining between them. CDR3 DNA sequence: TGTGCCACCGATGATAGTACTAGCACAGATACGCAGTATTTT. Protein product: CATDDSTSTDTQYF.

This rearrangement joins TRBV27 to TRBJ2-3, with D possibly TRBD2 on 6 matching bases. The V end was cut by 6 bases, the J end by 3 bases, with 10 bases between. Germline V gives CDR1 MNHEY, CDR2 SMNVEV (reference sequence). The CDR3 has 13 amino acids. This CDR3 reads CASRRRGTDTQYF. CDR3 coding DNA: TGTGCCAGCAGACGCCGGGGGACAGATACGCAGTATTTT.

Only a few counts were recorded for this clone. CDR3 DNA: TGTGCCAGCTCCCCAGACGCTCGGGATGAGCAGTTCTTC. Its translation: CASSPDARDEQFF. The V call is TRBV18, the J call TRBJ2-1; D gene ambiguous. The germline gives CDR1 KGHSH, CDR2 LQKENI. V gave up 6 bases and J gave up 8 bases, with 14 bases separating them. The CDR3 runs 13 residues.

The chain couples TRBV10-2 to TRBJ1-1; the match to TRBD1 covers 7 bases. V shed 2 bases, J shed 1 base, and the junction held 1 base outside the gene matches. The CDR3 sequence is 14 residues long. Germline CDR1 is WSHSY and CDR2 is SAAADI. The CDR3 DNA follows: TGCGCCAGCAGTGAGGCAGGGGGGAACACTGAAGCTTTCTTT. It translates to CASSEAGGNTEAFF.

This clone was counted between two and nine times. The V and J genes are TRBV9 and TRBJ1-1; TRBD1 agrees at 9 bases. The V gene's germline CDR1 is SGDLS and CDR2 YYNGEE. The CDR3 is 13 amino acids. After removal of 7 bases from V and 2 bases from J, the junction contained 3 bases not matched to a gene. The CDR3 reads CASGQGPNTEAFF. CDR3 sequence (DNA): TGTGCCAGCGGACAGGGGCCCAACACTGAAGCTTTCTTT.